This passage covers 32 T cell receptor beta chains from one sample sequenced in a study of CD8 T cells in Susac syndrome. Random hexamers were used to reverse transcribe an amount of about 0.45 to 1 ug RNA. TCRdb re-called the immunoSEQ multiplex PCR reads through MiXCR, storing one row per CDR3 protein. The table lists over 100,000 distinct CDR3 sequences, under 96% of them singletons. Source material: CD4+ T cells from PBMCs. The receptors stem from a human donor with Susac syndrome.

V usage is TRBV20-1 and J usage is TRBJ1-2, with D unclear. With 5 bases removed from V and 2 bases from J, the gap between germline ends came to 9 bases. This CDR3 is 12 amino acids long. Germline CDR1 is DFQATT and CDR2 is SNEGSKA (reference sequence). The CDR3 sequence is CSAPTLNYGYTF. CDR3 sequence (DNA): TGCAGTGCTCCTACACTGAACTATGGCTACACCTTC.

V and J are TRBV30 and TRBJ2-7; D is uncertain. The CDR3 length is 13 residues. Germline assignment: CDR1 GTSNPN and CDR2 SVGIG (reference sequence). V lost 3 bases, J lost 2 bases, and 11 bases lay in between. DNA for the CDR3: TGTGCCTGGAGGGCCGGCCGCACCTACGAGCAGTACTTC. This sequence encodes CAWRAGRTYEQYF.

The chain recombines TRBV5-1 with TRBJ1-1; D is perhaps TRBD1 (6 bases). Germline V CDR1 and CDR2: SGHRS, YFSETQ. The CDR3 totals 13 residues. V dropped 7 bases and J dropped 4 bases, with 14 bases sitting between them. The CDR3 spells CASGRTGFTEAFF. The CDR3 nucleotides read TGCGCCAGCGGAAGAACAGGGTTCACTGAAGCTTTCTTT.

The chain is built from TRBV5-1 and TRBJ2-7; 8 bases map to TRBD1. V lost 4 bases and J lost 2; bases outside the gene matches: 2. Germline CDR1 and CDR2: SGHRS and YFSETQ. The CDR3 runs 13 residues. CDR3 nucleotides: TGCGCCAGCAGCCGGGGACAGGCCTACGAGCAGTACTTC. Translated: CASSRGQAYEQYF.

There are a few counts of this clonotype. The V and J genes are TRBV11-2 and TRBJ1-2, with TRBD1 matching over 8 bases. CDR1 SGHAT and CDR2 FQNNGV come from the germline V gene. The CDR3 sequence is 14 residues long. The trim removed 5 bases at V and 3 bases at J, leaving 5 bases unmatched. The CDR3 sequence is CASSPGTGYYGYTF. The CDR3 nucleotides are TGTGCCAGCAGCCCGGGGACAGGATACTATGGCTACACCTTC. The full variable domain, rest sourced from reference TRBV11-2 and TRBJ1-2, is EAGVAQSPRYKIIEKRQSVAFWCNPISGHATLYWYQQILGQGPKLLIQFQNNGVVDDSQLPKDRFSAERLKGVDSTLKIQPAKLEDSAVYLCASSPGTGYYGYTFGSGTRLTVV.

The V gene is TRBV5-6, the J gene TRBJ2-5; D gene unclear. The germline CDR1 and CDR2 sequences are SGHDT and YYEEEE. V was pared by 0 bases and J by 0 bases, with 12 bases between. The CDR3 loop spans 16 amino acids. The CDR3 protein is CASSLGPSSYQETQYF. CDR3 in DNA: TGTGCCAGCAGCTTGGGACCCTCCTCGTACCAAGAGACCCAGTACTTC.

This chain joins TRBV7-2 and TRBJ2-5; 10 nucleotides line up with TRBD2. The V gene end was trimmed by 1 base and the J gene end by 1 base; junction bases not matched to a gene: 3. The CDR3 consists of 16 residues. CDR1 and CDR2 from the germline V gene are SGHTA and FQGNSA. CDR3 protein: CASSLVASGSQETQYF. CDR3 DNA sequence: TGTGCCAGCAGCTTAGTGGCTAGCGGGAGCCAAGAGACCCAGTACTTC.

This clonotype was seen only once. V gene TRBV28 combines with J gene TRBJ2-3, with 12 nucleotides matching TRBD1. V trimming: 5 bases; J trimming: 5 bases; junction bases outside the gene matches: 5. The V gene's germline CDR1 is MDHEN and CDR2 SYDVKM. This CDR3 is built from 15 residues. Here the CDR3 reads CASSTGTGGIDTQYF. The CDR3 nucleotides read TGTGCCAGCAGTACCGGGACAGGGGGCATAGATACGCAGTATTTT. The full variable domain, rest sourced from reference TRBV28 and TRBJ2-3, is DVKVTQSSRYLVKRTGEKVFLECVQDMDHENMFWYRQDPGLGLRLIYFSYDVKMKEKGDIPEGYSVSREKKERFSLILESASTNQTSMYLCASSTGTGGIDTQYFGPGTRLTVL.

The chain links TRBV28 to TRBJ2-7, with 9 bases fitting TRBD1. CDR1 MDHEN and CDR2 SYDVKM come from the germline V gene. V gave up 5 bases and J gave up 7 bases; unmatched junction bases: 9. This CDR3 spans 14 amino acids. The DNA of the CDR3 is TGTGCCAGCAGTCCGGGACAGGGCTTTGGAGAGCAGTACTTC. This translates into CASSPGQGFGEQYF.

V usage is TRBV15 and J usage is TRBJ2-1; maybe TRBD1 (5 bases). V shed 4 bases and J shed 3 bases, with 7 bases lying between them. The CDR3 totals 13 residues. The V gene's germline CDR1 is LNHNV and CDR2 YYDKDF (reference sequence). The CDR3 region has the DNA TGTGCCACCAGCATGACAGTCTACAATGAGCAGTTCTTC. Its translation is CATSMTVYNEQFF.

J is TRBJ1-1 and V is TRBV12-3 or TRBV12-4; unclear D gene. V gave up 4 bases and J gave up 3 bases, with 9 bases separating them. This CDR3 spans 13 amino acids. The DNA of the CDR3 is TGTGCCAGCAGTTCCTGGAAGGACACTGAAGCTTTCTTT. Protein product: CASSSWKDTEAFF.

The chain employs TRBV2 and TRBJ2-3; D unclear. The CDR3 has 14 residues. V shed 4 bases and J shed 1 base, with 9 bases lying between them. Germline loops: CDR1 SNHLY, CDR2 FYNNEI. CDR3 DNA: TGTGCCAGCAGTGTCAACCTAGGCACAGATACGCAGTATTTT. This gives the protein CASSVNLGTDTQYF.

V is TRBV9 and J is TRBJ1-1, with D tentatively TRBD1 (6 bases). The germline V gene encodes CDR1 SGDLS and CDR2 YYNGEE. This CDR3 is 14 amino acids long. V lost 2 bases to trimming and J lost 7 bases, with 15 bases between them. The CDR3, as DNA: TGTGCCAGCAGCGTGGGACACGCTCCCGATGAAGCTTTCTTT. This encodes CASSVGHAPDEAFF.

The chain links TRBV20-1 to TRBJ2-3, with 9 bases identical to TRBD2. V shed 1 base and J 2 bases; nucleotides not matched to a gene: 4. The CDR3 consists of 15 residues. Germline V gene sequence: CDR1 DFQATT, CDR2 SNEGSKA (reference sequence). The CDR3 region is CSARGSGGSTDTQYF. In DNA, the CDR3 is TGCAGTGCTAGAGGTAGCGGGGGTTCCACAGATACGCAGTATTTT.

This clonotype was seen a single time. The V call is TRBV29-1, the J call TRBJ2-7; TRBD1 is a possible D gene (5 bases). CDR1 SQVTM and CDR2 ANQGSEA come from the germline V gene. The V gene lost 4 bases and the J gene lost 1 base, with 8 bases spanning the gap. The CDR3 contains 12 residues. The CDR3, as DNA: TGCAGCGTTGTAAGGGGATCCTACGAGCAGTACTTC. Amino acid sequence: CSVVRGSYEQYF.

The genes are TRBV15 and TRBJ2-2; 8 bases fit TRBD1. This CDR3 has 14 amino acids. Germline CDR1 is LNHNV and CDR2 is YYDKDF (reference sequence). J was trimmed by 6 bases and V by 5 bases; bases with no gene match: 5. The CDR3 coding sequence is TGTGCCACCAGCCCCCAGACAGGGGCCGGGGAGCTGTTTTTT. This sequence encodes CATSPQTGAGELFF.

As DNA, the CDR3 is TGCGCCAGCAGCTTGGAAGGCAGGGGGCGATGGGGCTACACCTTC. It encodes CASSLEGRGRWGYTF. The V and J genes are TRBV5-1 and TRBJ1-2; 8 bases map to TRBD1. Trimming cost V 0 bases and J 8 bases; bases outside gene matches: 9. This CDR3 spans 15 amino acids. CDR1 and CDR2 from the germline V gene are SGHRS and YFSETQ.

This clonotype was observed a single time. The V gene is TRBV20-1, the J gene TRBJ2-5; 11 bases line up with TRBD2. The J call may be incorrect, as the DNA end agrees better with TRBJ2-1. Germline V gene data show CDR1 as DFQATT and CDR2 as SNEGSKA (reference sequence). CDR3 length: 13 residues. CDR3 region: CSARDSSGGGQFF. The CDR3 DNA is TGCAGTGCTAGAGATAGTAGCGGGGGGGGCCAGTTCTTC.

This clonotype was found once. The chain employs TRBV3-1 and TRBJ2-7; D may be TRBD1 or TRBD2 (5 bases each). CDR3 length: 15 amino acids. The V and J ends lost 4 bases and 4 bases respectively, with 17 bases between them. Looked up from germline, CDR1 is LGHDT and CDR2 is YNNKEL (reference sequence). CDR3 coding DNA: TGTGCCAGCAGCCGATACCACGGGGCTGAGTACGAGCAGTACTTC. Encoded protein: CASSRYHGAEYEQYF.

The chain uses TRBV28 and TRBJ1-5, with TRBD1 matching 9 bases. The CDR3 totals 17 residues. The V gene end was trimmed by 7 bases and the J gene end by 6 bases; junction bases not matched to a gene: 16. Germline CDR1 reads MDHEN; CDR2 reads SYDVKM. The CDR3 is CASILGGGQGGSQPQHF. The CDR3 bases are TGTGCCAGCATCCTCGGGGGGGGACAGGGAGGTAGTCAGCCCCAGCATTTT.

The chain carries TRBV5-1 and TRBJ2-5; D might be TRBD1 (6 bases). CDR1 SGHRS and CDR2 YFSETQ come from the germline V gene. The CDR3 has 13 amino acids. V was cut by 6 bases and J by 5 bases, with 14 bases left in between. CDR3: CASTLQGEETQYF. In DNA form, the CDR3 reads TGCGCCAGCACGTTACAGGGAGAGGAGACCCAGTACTTC.

In DNA, the CDR3 is TGTGCCATGGGGACTAGCGGGCCCCTTCAGTTCTTC. It yields the protein CAMGTSGPLQFF. This chain links TRBV10-3 with TRBJ2-1, with 12 bases that match TRBD2. CDR3 length: 12 amino acids. The V segment lost 9 bases and the J segment 13 bases; nucleotides outside the gene matches: 7. CDR1 ENHRY and CDR2 SYGVKD come from the germline V gene.

In DNA form, the CDR3 reads TGTGCCAGCAGGACAGGGTCCAATCAGCCCCAGCATTTT. This encodes CASRTGSNQPQHF. The chain has TRBV12-3 or TRBV12-4 and TRBJ1-5; 7 nucleotides match TRBD1. The CDR3 spans 13 residues. V was clipped by 6 bases and J by 3 bases; unmatched bases: 2.

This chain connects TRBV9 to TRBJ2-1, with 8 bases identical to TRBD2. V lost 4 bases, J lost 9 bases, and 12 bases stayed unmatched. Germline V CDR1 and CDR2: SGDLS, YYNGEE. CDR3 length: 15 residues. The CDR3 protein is CASSSIPGLESEQFF. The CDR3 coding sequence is TGTGCCAGCAGCTCCATTCCGGGACTAGAGTCTGAGCAGTTCTTC.

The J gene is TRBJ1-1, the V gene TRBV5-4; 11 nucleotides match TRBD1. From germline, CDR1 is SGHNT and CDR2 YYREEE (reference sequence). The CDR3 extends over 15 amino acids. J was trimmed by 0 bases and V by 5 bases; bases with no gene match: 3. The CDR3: CASRGQGGMNTEAFF. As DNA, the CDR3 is TGTGCCAGCAGGGGACAGGGGGGTATGAACACTGAAGCTTTCTTT.

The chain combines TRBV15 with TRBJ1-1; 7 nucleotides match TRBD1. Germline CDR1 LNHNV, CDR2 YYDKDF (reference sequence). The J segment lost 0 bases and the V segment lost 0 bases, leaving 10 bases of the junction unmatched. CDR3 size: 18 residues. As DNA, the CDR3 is TGTGCCACCAGCAGAGATTCAAGGCGACAGGGCATGAACACTGAAGCTTTCTTT. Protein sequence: CATSRDSRRQGMNTEAFF. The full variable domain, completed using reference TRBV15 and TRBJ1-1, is DAMVIQNPRYQVTQFGKPVTLSCSQTLNHNVMYWYQQKSSQAPKLLFHYYDKDFNNEADTPDNFQSRRPNTSFCFLDIRSPGLGDTAMYLCATSRDSRRQGMNTEAFFGQGTRLTVV.

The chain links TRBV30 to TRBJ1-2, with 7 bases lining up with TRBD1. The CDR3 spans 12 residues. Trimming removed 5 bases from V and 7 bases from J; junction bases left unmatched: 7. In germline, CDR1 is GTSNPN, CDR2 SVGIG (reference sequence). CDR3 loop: CAWQGGKGGYTF. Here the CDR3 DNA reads TGTGCCTGGCAAGGGGGCAAAGGTGGCTACACCTTC.

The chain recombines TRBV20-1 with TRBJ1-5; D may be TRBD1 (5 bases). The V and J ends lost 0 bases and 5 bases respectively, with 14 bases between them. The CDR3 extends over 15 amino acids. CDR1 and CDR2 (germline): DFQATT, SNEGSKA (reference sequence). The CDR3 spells CSARDYRQYYQPQHF. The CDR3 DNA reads TGCAGTGCTAGAGATTATCGACAGTATTATCAGCCCCAGCATTTT.

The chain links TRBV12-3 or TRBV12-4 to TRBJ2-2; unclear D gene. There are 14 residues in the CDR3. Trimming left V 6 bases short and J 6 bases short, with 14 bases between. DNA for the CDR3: TGTGCCAGCAGCCCCGCCCTAGATGCCGGGGAGCTGTTTTTT. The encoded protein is CASSPALDAGELFF.

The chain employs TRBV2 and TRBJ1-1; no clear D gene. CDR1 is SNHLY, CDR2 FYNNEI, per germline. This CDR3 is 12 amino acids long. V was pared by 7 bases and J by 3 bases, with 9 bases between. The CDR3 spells CASTERDTEAFF. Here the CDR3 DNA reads TGTGCCAGCACCGAGAGGGACACTGAAGCTTTCTTT.

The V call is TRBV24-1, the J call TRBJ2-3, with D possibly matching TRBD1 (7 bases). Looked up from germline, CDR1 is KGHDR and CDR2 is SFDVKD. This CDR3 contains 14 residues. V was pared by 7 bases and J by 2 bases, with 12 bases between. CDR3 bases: TGTGCCACCAGCGGCGGGACAGTCACAGATACGCAGTATTTT. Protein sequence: CATSGGTVTDTQYF.

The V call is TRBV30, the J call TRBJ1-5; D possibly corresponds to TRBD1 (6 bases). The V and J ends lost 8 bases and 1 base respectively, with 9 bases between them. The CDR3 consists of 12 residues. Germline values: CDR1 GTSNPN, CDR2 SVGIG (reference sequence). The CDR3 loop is CAVGQSNQPQHF. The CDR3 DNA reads TGTGCCGTCGGACAGAGCAATCAGCCCCAGCATTTT.